These 4 T cell receptor beta chains were all obtained from the same sample, sequenced in a study of neurological immune-mediated disorders. MiXCR was run by TCRdb on the 5' RACE reads, yielding one entry per CDR3 protein. Among roughly 50,000 distinct CDR3 sequences listed, approximately 10% were seen once. The sequenced sample was PBMCs. The source is a man between 70 and 80 years old with HTLV-1-associated myelopathy (HAM/TSP).

This clonotype was picked up many times. The chain employs TRBV6-6 and TRBJ2-2; D gene unclear. Trimming left V 5 bases short and J 1 base short, with 11 bases between. Per germline, CDR1 MNHNY and CDR2 SVGAGI (reference sequence). The CDR3 consists of 15 residues. CDR3 protein: CASSPANLNTGELFF. In nucleotides, the CDR3 is TGTGCCAGCAGTCCCGCGAACTTGAACACCGGGGAGCTGTTTTTT.

This clonotype was counted ten times or more. The chain combines TRBV3-1 with TRBJ2-6; tentatively, D is TRBD1 (6 bases). Trimming took off 4 bases at V and 3 bases at J, with 10 bases between the two ends. This CDR3 is 15 amino acids long. Germline assignment: CDR1 LGHDT and CDR2 YNNKEL (reference sequence). The CDR3 protein is CASSLLGGGANVLTF. The CDR3 nucleotides are TGTGCCAGCAGCCTCTTAGGGGGTGGGGCCAACGTCCTGACTTTC. The full variable domain, with the rest looked up from reference TRBV3-1 and TRBJ2-6, is DTAVSQTPKYLVTQMGNDKSIKCEQNLGHDTMYWYKQDSKKFLKIMFSYNNKELIINETVPNRFSPKSPDKAHLNLHINSLELGDSAVYFCASSLLGGGANVLTFGAGSRLTVL.

The table lists this clonotype with many counts. The chain recombines TRBV5-1 with TRBJ2-1; a weak D match, TRBD1 (6 bases). CDR1 SGHRS and CDR2 YFSETQ come from the germline V gene. V was trimmed by 2 bases and J by 1 base, leaving 10 bases between them. The length of the CDR3 is 15 residues. DNA for the CDR3: TGCGCCAGCAGCTTTCGGACAGAGTCCTACAATGAGCAGTTCTTC. It codes for CASSFRTESYNEQFF. Supplemented by reference TRBV5-1 and TRBJ2-1, the full variable domain reads KAGVTQTPRYLIKTRGQQVTLSCSPISGHRSVSWYQQTPGQGLQFLFEYFSETQRNKGNFPGRFSGRQFSNSRSEMNVSTLELGDSALYLCASSFRTESYNEQFFGPGTRLTVL.

This clonotype was seen ten or more times. The V gene is TRBV7-8, the J gene TRBJ2-3; a weak D match, TRBD2 (5 bases). The germline V gene encodes CDR1 SGHVS and CDR2 FQNEAQ. V was pared by 8 bases and J by 5 bases, with 20 bases between. The CDR3 runs to 15 residues. For the CDR3, the DNA is TGTGCCAGCTCCCACCGACGTCTCGCGGGAGATACGCAGTATTTT. It encodes CASSHRRLAGDTQYF.